This T cell receptor (beta chain) was captured in a study of blood T cell repertoires in COVID-19. Looking at the study overall: COVID-19 samples, acute and convalescent, were from the United States, Italy and Spain. PBMCs, B-cell-depleted T cells, or T cells were the source of the cDNA or gDNA that made up the material.

V shed 4 bases and J 6 bases; nucleotides not matched to a gene: 4. The CDR3 extends over 13 amino acids. Looked up from germline, CDR1 is SQVTM and CDR2 is ANQGSEA. In the authors' methods: Estimation of nucleated cell counts was performed using reference gene primer amplification. Method: immunoSEQ multiplex PCR; TCRdb's copy keeps in-frame clones and lacks some. V and J calls plus clone size are reproduced from that table; the DNA served to infer D and trimming. The data contain under 35,000 clones, approximately 91% of them seen just once; the ten biggest clones take up about 4.9%. The chain employs TRBV29-1 and TRBJ2-3; 10 bases are shared with TRBD2. The TCR sequence derives from a human donor in a cohort sampled during active COVID-19. The sequenced sample consisted of peripheral blood. The CDR3 loop is CSVGRTSGDTQYF. The CDR3 DNA sequence: TGCAGCGTTGGTCGGACTAGCGGTGATACGCAGTATTTT.